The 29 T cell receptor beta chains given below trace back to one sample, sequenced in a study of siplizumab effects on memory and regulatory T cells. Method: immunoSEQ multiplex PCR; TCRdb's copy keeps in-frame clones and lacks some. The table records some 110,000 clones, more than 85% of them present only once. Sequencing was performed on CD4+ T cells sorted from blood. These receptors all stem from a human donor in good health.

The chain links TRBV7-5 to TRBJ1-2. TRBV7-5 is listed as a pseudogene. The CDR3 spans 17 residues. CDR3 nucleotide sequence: TGTGCCAGAAGCTTAGTAACACCAGGAGGATGGAGTTATGGCTACACCTTC. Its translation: CARSLVTPGGWSYGYTF.

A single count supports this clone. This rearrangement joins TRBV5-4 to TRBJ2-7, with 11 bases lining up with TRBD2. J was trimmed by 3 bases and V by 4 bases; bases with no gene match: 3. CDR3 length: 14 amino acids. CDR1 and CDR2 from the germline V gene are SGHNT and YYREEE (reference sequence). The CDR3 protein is CASSATSGDYEQYF. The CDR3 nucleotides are TGTGCCAGCAGCGCGACTAGCGGGGACTACGAGCAGTACTTC. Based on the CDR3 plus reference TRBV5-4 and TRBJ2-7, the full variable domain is ETGVTQSPTHLIKTRGQQVTLRCSSQSGHNTVSWYQQALGQGPQFIFQYYREEENGRGNFPPRFSGLQFPNYSSELNVNALELDDSALYLCASSATSGDYEQYFGPGTRLTVT.

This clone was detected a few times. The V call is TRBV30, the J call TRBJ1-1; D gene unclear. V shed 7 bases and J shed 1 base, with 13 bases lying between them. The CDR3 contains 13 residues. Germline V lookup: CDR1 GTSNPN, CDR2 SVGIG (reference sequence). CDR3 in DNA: TGTGCCTTTTTAAGTCCAGGGAACACTGAAGCTTTCTTT. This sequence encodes CAFLSPGNTEAFF.

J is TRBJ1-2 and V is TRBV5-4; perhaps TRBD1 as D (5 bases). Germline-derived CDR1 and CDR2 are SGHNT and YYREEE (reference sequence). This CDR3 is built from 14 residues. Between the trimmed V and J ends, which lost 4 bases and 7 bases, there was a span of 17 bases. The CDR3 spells CASSRDSYSGGYTF. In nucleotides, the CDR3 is TGTGCCAGCAGCAGGGACTCTTACTCGGGTGGCTACACCTTC. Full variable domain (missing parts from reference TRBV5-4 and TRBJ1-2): ETGVTQSPTHLIKTRGQQVTLRCSSQSGHNTVSWYQQALGQGPQFIFQYYREEENGRGNFPPRFSGLQFPNYSSELNVNALELDDSALYLCASSRDSYSGGYTFGSGTRLTVV.

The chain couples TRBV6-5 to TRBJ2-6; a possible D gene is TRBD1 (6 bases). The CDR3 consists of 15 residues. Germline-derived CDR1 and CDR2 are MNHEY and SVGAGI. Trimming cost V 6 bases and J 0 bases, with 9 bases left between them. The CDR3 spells CASRQGFSGANVLTF. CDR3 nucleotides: TGTGCCAGCAGACAGGGTTTCTCTGGGGCCAACGTCCTGACTTTC.

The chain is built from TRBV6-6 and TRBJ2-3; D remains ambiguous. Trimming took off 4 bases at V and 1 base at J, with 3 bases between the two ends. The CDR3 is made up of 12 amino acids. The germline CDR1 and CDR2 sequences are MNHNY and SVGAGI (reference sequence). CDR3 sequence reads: CASSWGTDTQYF. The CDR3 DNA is TGTGCCAGCAGTTGGGGCACAGATACGCAGTATTTT.

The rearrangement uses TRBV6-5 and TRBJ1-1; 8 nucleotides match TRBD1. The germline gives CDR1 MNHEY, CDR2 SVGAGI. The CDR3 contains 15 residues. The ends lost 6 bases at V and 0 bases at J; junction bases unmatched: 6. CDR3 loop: CASSLGQGLNTEAFF. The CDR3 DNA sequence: TGTGCCAGCAGCCTCGGACAGGGCCTGAACACTGAAGCTTTCTTT.

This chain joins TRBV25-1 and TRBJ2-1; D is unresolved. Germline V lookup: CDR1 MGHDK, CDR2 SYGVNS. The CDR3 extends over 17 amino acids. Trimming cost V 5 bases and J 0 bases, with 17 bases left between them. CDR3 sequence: CASSQRLGRGSYNEQFF. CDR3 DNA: TGTGCCAGCAGTCAAAGGCTTGGCAGAGGCTCCTACAATGAGCAGTTCTTC.

As DNA, the CDR3 is TGTGCCAGCAGTGGGGCGGGGGGGCTGGATACGCAGTATTTT. Protein: CASSGAGGLDTQYF. J is TRBJ2-3 and V is TRBV2; the match to TRBD2 covers 9 bases. This CDR3 has 14 residues. Germline CDR1 is SNHLY and CDR2 is FYNNEI. V was pared by 4 bases and J by 6 bases, with 5 bases of the junction left unmatched.

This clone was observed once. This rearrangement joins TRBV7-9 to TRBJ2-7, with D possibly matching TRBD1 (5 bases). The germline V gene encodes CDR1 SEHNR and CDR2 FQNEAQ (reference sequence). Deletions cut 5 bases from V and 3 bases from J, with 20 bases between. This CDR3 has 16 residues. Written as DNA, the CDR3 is TGTGCCAGCAGCCCACCAGGGTACCGAATTGGCTACGAGCAGTACTTC. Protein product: CASSPPGYRIGYEQYF. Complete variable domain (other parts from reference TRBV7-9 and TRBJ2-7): DTGVSQNPRHKITKRGQNVTFRCDPISEHNRLYWYRQTLGQGPEFLTYFQNEAQLEKSRLLSDRFSAERPKGSFSTLEIQRTEQGDSAMYLCASSPPGYRIGYEQYFGPGTRLTVT.

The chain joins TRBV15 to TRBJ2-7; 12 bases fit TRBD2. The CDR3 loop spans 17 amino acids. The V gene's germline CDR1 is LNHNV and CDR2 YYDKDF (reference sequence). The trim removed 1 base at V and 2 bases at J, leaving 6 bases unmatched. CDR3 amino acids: CATSRGLAGGTTYEQYF. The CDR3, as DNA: TGTGCCACCAGCAGAGGGCTAGCGGGAGGGACTACCTACGAGCAGTACTTC.

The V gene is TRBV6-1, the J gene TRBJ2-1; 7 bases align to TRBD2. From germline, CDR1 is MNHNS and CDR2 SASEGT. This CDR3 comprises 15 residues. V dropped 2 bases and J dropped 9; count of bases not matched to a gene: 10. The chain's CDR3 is CASSEWASGRVEQFF. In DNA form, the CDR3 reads TGTGCCAGCAGTGAATGGGCTAGCGGCCGGGTTGAGCAGTTCTTC.

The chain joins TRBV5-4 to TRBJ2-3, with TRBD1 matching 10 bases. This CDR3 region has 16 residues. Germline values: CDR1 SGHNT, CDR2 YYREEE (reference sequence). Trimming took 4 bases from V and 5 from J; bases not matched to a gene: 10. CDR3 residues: CASSTRQGALGDTQYF. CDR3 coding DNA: TGTGCCAGCAGCACTCGACAGGGGGCGTTAGGAGATACGCAGTATTTT.

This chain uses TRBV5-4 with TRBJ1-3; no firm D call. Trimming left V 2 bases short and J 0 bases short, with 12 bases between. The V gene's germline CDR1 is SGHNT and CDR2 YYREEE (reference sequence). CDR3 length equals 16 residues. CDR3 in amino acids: CASSLGRLSSGNTIYF. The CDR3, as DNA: TGTGCCAGCAGCTTAGGACGTCTGTCCTCTGGAAACACCATATATTTT.

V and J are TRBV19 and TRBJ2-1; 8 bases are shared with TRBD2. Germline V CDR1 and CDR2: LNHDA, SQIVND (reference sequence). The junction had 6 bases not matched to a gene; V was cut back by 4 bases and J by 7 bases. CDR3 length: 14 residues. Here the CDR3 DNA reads TGTGCCAGTAGTACGAGCGGGAGAGGTAATGAGCAGTTCTTC. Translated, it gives CASSTSGRGNEQFF.

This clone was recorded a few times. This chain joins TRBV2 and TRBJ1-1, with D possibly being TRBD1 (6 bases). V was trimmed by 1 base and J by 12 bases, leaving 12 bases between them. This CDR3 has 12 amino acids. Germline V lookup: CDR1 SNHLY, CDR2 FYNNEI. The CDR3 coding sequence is TGTGCCAGCAGTGAAGTGGGACAAACGACTTTCTTT. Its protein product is CASSEVGQTTFF.

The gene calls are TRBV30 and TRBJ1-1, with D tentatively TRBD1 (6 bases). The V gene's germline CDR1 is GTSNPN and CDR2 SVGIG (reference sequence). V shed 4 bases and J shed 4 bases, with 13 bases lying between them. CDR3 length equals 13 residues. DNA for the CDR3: TGTGCCTGGACCCCCGGGGGGGCCACTGAAGCTTTCTTT. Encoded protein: CAWTPGGATEAFF.

The CDR3 reads CASSLASADTGELFF. CDR3 in DNA: TGTGCCAGCAGCTTGGCTAGCGCCGACACCGGGGAGCTGTTTTTT. The V call is TRBV7-2, the J call TRBJ2-2; D may be TRBD2 (6 bases). In germline, CDR1 is SGHTA, CDR2 FQGNSA. The CDR3 spans 15 residues. Trimming shortened V by 3 bases and J by 3 bases, and 11 bases separated the two germline ends.

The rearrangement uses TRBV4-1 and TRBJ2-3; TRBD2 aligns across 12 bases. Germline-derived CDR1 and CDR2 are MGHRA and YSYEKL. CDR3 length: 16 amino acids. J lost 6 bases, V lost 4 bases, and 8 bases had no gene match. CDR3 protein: CASSPDRTSGTDTQYF. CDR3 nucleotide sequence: TGCGCCAGCAGCCCTGATCGGACTAGCGGGACGGATACGCAGTATTTT.

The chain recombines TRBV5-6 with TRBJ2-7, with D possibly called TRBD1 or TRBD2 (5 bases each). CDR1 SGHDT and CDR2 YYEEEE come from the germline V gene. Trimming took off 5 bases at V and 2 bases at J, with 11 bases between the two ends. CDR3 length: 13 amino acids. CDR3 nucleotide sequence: TGTGCCAGCAGTCTAGCCAGGGCCTACGAGCAGTACTTC. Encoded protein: CASSLARAYEQYF.

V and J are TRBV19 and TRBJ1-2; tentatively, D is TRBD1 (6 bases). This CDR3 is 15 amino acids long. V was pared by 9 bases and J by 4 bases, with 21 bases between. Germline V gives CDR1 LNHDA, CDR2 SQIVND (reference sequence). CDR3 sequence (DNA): TGTGCCAGCCGGGGCGGGGGCATGCCAAGCTATGGCTACACCTTC. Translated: CASRGGGMPSYGYTF.

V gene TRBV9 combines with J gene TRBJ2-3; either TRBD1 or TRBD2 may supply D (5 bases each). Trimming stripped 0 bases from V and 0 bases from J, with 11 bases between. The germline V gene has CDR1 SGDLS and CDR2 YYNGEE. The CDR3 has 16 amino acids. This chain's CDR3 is CASSVGRGGSTDTQYF. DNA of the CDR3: TGTGCCAGCAGCGTAGGAAGGGGCGGGAGCACAGATACGCAGTATTTT.

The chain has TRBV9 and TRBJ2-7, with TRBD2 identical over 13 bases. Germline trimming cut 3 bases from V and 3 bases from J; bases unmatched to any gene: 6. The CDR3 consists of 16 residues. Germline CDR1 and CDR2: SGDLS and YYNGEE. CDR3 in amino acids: CASSAATSGGIYEQYF. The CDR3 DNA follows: TGTGCCAGCAGCGCCGCGACTAGCGGGGGGATCTACGAGCAGTACTTC.

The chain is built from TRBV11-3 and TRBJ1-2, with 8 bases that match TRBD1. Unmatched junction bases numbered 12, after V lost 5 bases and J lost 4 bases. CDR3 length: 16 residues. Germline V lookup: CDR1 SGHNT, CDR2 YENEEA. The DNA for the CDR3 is TGTGCCAGCAGCCCAGACTCCGGGACAGGCGGCTATGGCTACACCTTC. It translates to CASSPDSGTGGYGYTF. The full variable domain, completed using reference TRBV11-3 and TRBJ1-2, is EAGVVQSPRYKIIEKKQPVAFWCNPISGHNTLYWYLQNLGQGPELLIRYENEEAVDDSQLPKDRFSAERLKGVDSTLKIQPAELGDSAVYLCASSPDSGTGGYGYTFGSGTRLTVV.

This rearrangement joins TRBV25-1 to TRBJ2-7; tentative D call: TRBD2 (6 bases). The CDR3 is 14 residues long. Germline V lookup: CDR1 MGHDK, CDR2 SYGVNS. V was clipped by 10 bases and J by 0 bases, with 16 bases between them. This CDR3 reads CANKRDLYSYEQYF. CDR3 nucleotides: TGTGCCAACAAACGGGACTTATACTCCTACGAGCAGTACTTC.

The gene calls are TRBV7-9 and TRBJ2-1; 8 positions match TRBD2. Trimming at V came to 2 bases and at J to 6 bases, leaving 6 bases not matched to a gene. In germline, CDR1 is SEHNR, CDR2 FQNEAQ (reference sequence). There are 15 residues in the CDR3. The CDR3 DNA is TGTGCCAGCAGCTTAACGGGAGGGGTGGGCAATGAGCAGTTCTTC. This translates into CASSLTGGVGNEQFF.

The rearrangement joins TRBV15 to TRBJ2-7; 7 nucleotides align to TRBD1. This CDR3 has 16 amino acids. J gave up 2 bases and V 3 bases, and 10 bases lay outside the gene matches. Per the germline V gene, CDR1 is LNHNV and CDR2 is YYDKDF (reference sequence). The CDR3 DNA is TGTGCCACCAGCAGCCTACCTAGGGGGCGAGCCTACGAGCAGTACTTC. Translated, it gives CATSSLPRGRAYEQYF.

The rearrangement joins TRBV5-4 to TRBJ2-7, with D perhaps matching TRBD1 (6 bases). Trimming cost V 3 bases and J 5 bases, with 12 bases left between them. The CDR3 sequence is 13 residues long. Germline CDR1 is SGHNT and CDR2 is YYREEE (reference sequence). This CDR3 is CASSWAQGDEQYF. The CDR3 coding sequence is TGTGCCAGCAGCTGGGCACAGGGCGACGAGCAGTACTTC.

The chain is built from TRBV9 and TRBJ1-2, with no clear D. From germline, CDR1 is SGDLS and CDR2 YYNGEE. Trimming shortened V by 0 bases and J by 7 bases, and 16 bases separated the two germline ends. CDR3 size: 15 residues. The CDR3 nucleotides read TGTGCCAGCAGCGTAGAGGAGGAGCCTCTTGGTGGCTACACCTTC. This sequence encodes CASSVEEEPLGGYTF.